This T cell receptor beta chain emerged from a study of long-term antiretroviral therapy in people with HIV. Study at large: Of all samples, the earliest predate the 2015 immediate-ART recommendation by about a decade.

Researchers report immunoSEQ v3.0 was run at survey level. Repertoires were generated with immunoSEQ multiplex PCR, while TCRdb's copy carries only in-frame clones and drops some. The table records approximately 12,000 clones, under 85% of them present only once. The sequence derives from a man aged 40-50 years with HIV. The source was unsorted PBMCs, collected 3.4 years after starting antiretroviral therapy.

This CDR3 reads CASSFMSASTDTQYF. The CDR3 nucleotides are TGCGCCAGCAGCTTTATGTCGGCGAGCACAGATACGCAGTATTTT. The chain carries TRBV5-1 and TRBJ2-3; D not resolved. The germline V gene has CDR1 SGHRS and CDR2 YFSETQ. The CDR3 consists of 15 residues. Trimming removed 2 bases at V and 0 bases at J, with 10 bases between.